This T cell receptor (beta chain) was retrieved from a study of glioma-infiltrating T cells after dendritic cell vaccination (TCRdb year 2016). Study-wide context: A cohort of roughly 15 glioblastoma patients from Phase I and II dendritic cell vaccination trials was included, of whom 9 were newly diagnosed and 6 had recurrent disease. Patients received autologous tumor lysate-pulsed dendritic cell vaccination between about 2003 and 2013. The vaccine was prepared from monocyte-derived dendritic cells that were cultured for 6 to 7 days with IL-4 and GM-CSF and then pulsed overnight with autologous tumor lysate. Each patient got three intradermal injections of the dendritic cell vaccine, spaced at biweekly intervals, in the arm below the axilla. In glioblastoma patients vaccinated with dendritic cells, deep sequencing of TCR beta CDR3 regions served to measure the amount of tumor-infiltrating lymphocytes and to compare repertoires between tumor and blood. Survival after dendritic cell vaccination was correlated with TCR sequencing metrics, such as TIL content and the overlap between tumor and blood repertoires.

A word on this clone: The antigen this receptor binds is unknown. There are no base qualities to consult, and no much larger clone falls within one base.

TCRB CDR3 regions were amplified from about 2 ug genomic DNA, or all available DNA if less, using the immunoSEQ assay. The multiplex PCR relied on 60 forward primers for TCR V beta segments and 13 reverse primers for J beta segments. Synthetic control templates were spiked into each sample at limiting dilution to estimate reads per starting template. Reads of 87 bp were generated by sequencing on the Illumina HiSeq System. The published analysis was carried out like this. PCR and sequencing errors were removed by a nearest neighbor algorithm that merged closely related sequences. TCR overlap was measured as the percentage of unique tumor TCR beta sequences that were also present in the peripheral blood of the same patient. This is the immuneACCESS table as TCRdb keeps it, with only in-frame sequences that have V and J called. A part of the clones is gone; compared with another copy, unresolved V genes explain less than half, and the rest is unexplained. V, J and clone size are those of that table, while D and trimming were read from the DNA. Counted in this sample were tens of thousands of clones; approximately 80% of them appeared once. The leading ten clones occupy about 2% of the sample.

Beyond this particular receptor, the publication reports: After dendritic cell vaccination, a higher estimated pretreatment TIL content predicted longer time to progression and overall survival. No direct relationship between TCR clonality and survival was found, suggesting that a diverse polyclonal response may matter. The three-group TCR overlap response model was characterized as speculative, and prospective validation of the model was stated to be required. The cohort was small and heterogeneous, only a few patients had full blood and tumor sets, and even fewer had initial-recurrent tumor pairs.

From cysteine to phenylalanine, the CDR3 is 13 amino acids long. Here the CDR3 DNA is all that survives: 39 bases in frame from base 1. For CDR1 and CDR2, the germline V gene lists KGHSH and LQKENI. V loses 6 bases of germline sequence and J loses 1 base, and the interval between the two ends is 9 bases. Patients were selected for having adequate residual fresh-frozen tumor tissue and more than two years of available survival data. None of the glioblastoma patients carried an isocitrate dehydrogenase mutation, although molecular status otherwise varied. PBMC were collected before vaccination, two weeks after the third vaccination, and at tumor progression if progression occurred. Genomic DNA was extracted with the Qiagen DNeasy Blood extraction Kit.

The sequences come from blood, collected before dendritic cell vaccination. The sequence came from a human donor with glioblastoma. The chain uses TRBV18 and TRBJ1-1, with no reliable assignment of the D segment. The nucleotides read TGTGCCAGCTCCCCGTTGGCGAACACTGAAGCTTTCTTT. The encoded protein is CASSPLANTEAFF.